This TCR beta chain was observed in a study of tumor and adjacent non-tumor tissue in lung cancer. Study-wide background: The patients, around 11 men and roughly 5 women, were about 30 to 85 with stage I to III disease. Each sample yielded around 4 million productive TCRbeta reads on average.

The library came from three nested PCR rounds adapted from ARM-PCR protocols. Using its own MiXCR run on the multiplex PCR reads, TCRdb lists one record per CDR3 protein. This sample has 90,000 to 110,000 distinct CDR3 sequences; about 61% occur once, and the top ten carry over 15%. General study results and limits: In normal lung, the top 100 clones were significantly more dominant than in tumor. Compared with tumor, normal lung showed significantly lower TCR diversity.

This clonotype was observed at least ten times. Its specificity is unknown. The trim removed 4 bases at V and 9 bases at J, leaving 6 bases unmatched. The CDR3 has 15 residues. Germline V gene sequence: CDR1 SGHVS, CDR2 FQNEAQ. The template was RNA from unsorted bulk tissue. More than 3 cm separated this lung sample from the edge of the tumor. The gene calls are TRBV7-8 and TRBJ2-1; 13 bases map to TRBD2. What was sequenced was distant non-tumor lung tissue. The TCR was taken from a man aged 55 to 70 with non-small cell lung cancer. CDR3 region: CASSSSGTSGIEQFF. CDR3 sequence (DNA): TGTGCCAGCAGCTCGTCCGGGACTAGCGGGATTGAGCAGTTCTTC.